This T cell receptor beta chain derives from a study of vaccination and CD4 T cells after COVID-19. A word on this clonotype: Its antigen is unknown.

Sequencing of DNA taken from cultured CD4+ T cells relied on the Oncomine TCR Beta short-read assay. TCRdb ran MiXCR on the PCR reads and lists one entry per CDR3 protein. Among tens of thousands of distinct CDR3 sequences, 50% were seen once, and the ten largest hold roughly 30%. Indicated treatment: approximately 9-day PBMC culture with coronavirus spike peptide pools or control peptides (ViraFEST assay). V gave up 2 bases and J gave up 10 bases; unmatched junction bases: 11. Germline assignment: CDR1 GTSNPN and CDR2 SVGIG (reference sequence). CDR3 length: 15 residues. The sample here was CD4+ T cells from blood, cultured in vitro, taken before SARS-CoV-2 vaccination. The receptor was isolated from a human donor who received a COVID-19 vaccine. The chain recombines TRBV30 with TRBJ1-6; 7 bases are shared with TRBD1. The CDR3 loop reads CAWSSDEGAGSPLHF. The CDR3 DNA is TGTGCCTGGAGTAGTGATGAGGGGGCTGGCTCACCCCTCCACTTT.